Shown below are 22 T cell receptor beta chains from a single sample sequenced in a study of cytomegalovirus exposure and HLA in healthy donors (dated by TCRdb to about 2017). Library creation used the immunoSEQ multiplex PCR assay. A mixture of 60 forward primers for TCR Vbeta segments and 13 reverse primers for TCR Jbeta segments was used in the multiplex PCR. Not all clones reach the TCRdb copy of this immuneACCESS table, which keeps in-frame sequences only. Checked studies attribute under half of the gap to unresolved V genes and leave the rest unexplained. This sample comprises around 210,000 clones, 78% of them detected only once. The ten top clones hold approximately 0.47% of the sample. Sequenced sample: PBMCs. The receptors were sampled from a boy younger than 18 in good health and CMV-seronegative.

This chain uses TRBV9 with TRBJ2-7; D possibly corresponds to TRBD2 (5 bases). The ends were cut back, 3 bases at V and 3 bases at J, with 10 bases in the middle. Germline lookup yields CDR1 SGDLS and CDR2 YYNGEE. This CDR3 region has 13 residues. DNA for the CDR3: TGTGCCAGCAGCGGGGCCGGACTCTACGAGCAGTACTTC. Encoded protein: CASSGAGLYEQYF. Full variable domain (remainder filled in from reference TRBV9 and TRBJ2-7): DSGVTQTPKHLITATGQRVTLRCSPRSGDLSVYWYQQSLDQGLQFLIQYYNGEERAKGNILERFSAQQFPDLHSELNLSSLELGDSALYFCASSGAGLYEQYFGPGTRLTVT.

The chain carries TRBV2 and TRBJ1-1; TRBD1 is a possible D gene (6 bases). The CDR3 is 13 amino acids. V was pared by 9 bases and J by 1 base, with 12 bases between. The V gene's germline CDR1 is SNHLY and CDR2 FYNNEI. The CDR3 region is CASHRESNTEAFF. The CDR3 nucleotides are TGTGCCAGTCACAGGGAATCGAACACTGAAGCTTTCTTT.

This chain links TRBV19 with TRBJ2-1; a possible D gene is TRBD1 (5 bases). The CDR3 contains 13 residues. Germline CDR1 reads LNHDA; CDR2 reads SQIVND (reference sequence). The V end was cut by 3 bases, the J end by 6 bases, with 9 bases between. CDR3 bases: TGTGCCAGTAGTATGGGGCCCTCCAATGAGCAGTTCTTC. Protein sequence: CASSMGPSNEQFF.

The V call is TRBV29-1, the J call TRBJ2-3; D gene uncertain. Germline CDR1 SQVTM, CDR2 ANQGSEA. The CDR3 totals 17 residues. Between the trimmed V and J ends, which lost 2 bases and 3 bases, there was a span of 21 bases. CDR3 bases: TGCAGCGTTGAATATGGAGCGTCTTCGCACTTTACAGATACGCAGTATTTT. Translated: CSVEYGASSHFTDTQYF.

The chain couples TRBV30 to TRBJ2-1; perhaps TRBD2 as D (6 bases). Germline V lookup: CDR1 GTSNPN, CDR2 SVGIG (reference sequence). The V end was cut by 0 bases, the J end by 9 bases, with 6 bases between. The CDR3 extends over 11 amino acids. CDR3 sequence reads: CAWSVGGEQFF. The CDR3 DNA follows: TGTGCCTGGAGTGTGGGGGGTGAGCAGTTCTTC.

This chain links TRBV7-9 with TRBJ2-3; D ambiguous. The CDR3 covers 14 residues. Trimming cost V 5 bases and J 4 bases, with 13 bases left between them. The V gene's germline CDR1 is SEHNR and CDR2 FQNEAQ (reference sequence). The CDR3 nucleotides read TGTGCCAGCAGCCAACAATCATCCCCAGATACGCAGTATTTT. Encoded protein: CASSQQSSPDTQYF.

This clone appeared once. This chain links TRBV19 with TRBJ1-2, with a tentative D call TRBD1 (5 bases). This CDR3 region has 14 residues. V was clipped by 3 bases and J by 5 bases, with 13 bases between them. CDR1 is LNHDA, CDR2 SQIVND, per germline (reference sequence). CDR3 nucleotide sequence: TGTGCCAGTAGTATTACAGTAGCAGGGTATGGCTACACCTTC. Amino acids: CASSITVAGYGYTF.

The CDR3: CASSDWAGFLDTQYF. The CDR3 nucleotides read TGCGCCAGCAGTGATTGGGCAGGATTTTTGGATACGCAGTATTTT. The chain has TRBV10-2 and TRBJ2-3; D is undetermined. The CDR3 contains 15 residues. V was clipped by 3 bases and J by 6 bases, with 16 bases between them. The germline V gene encodes CDR1 WSHSY and CDR2 SAAADI.

This chain links TRBV5-4 with TRBJ1-2; 10 positions agree with TRBD1. The germline gives CDR1 SGHNT, CDR2 YYREEE (reference sequence). Germline trimming cut 9 bases from V and 4 bases from J; bases unmatched to any gene: 6. The CDR3 contains 13 residues. In nucleotides, the CDR3 is TGTGCCAAGAACCGGGACAGGGGCTATGGCTACACCTTC. Protein product: CAKNRDRGYGYTF.

This clone was seen a handful of times. This chain joins TRBV27 and TRBJ1-3, with 7 bases fitting TRBD1. The V gene end was trimmed by 7 bases and the J gene end by 2 bases; junction bases not matched to a gene: 5. The CDR3 contains 14 residues. The germline V gene encodes CDR1 MNHEY and CDR2 SMNVEV (reference sequence). The DNA of the CDR3 is TGTGCCAGCACCCGGGACAGCCCTGGAAACACCATATATTTT. Translating it yields CASTRDSPGNTIYF.

This chain links TRBV5-1 with TRBJ2-3; 7 nucleotides match TRBD2. The germline V gene has CDR1 SGHRS and CDR2 YFSETQ. The length of the CDR3 is 16 residues. With 0 bases clipped from V and 0 bases from J, the junction kept 4 bases outside the gene matches. The CDR3 loop is CASSLVMTSSTDTQYF. CDR3 DNA sequence: TGCGCCAGCAGCTTGGTAATGACTAGCAGCACAGATACGCAGTATTTT.

V usage is TRBV7-9 and J usage is TRBJ2-3, with a weak D call TRBD1 (6 bases). The CDR3 extends over 16 amino acids. Germline V gives CDR1 SEHNR, CDR2 FQNEAQ (reference sequence). V gave up 4 bases and J gave up 4 bases, with 18 bases separating them. The CDR3 nucleotides are TGTGCCAGCAGCTCCAACCAAGTTACAGGGCCAGATACGCAGTATTTT. It codes for CASSSNQVTGPDTQYF.

The rearrangement joins TRBV15 to TRBJ2-1, with TRBD2 as a possible D gene (6 bases). The CDR3 covers 15 residues. The V end was cut by 2 bases, the J end by 7 bases, with 15 bases between. Germline CDR1 and CDR2: LNHNV and YYDKDF (reference sequence). The CDR3 DNA follows: TGTGCCACCAGCAGACCTAGCGCTAATCCGAATGAGCAGTTCTTC. Translation gives CATSRPSANPNEQFF.

The chain is built from TRBV7-9 and TRBJ1-4; possible D gene TRBD1, 6 bases. This CDR3 region has 15 residues. V gave up 5 bases and J gave up 5 bases, with 15 bases separating them. Germline lookup yields CDR1 SEHNR and CDR2 FQNEAQ (reference sequence). Here the CDR3 DNA reads TGTGCCAGCAGCGTACGGGACACCGGGAATGAAAAACTGTTTTTT. Translation: CASSVRDTGNEKLFF.

The CDR3 spells CASMGRVGYGYTF. DNA of the CDR3: TGCGCCAGCATGGGGAGGGTTGGCTATGGCTACACCTTC. This rearrangement joins TRBV5-1 to TRBJ1-2; D is uncertain. Trimming took off 6 bases at V and 4 bases at J, with 13 bases between the two ends. Germline V gene sequence: CDR1 SGHRS, CDR2 YFSETQ. CDR3 size: 13 residues.

This sequence joins TRBV11-2 and TRBJ1-1; D is possibly TRBD1 (5 bases). Germline CDR1 SGHAT, CDR2 FQNNGV. Deletions cut 3 bases from V and 1 base from J, with 9 bases between. The CDR3 length is 14 residues. CDR3 in amino acids: CASSFQGGNTEAFF. CDR3 coding DNA: TGTGCCAGCAGCTTTCAGGGAGGGAACACTGAAGCTTTCTTT. The full variable domain, completed using reference TRBV11-2 and TRBJ1-1, is EAGVAQSPRYKIIEKRQSVAFWCNPISGHATLYWYQQILGQGPKLLIQFQNNGVVDDSQLPKDRFSAERLKGVDSTLKIQPAKLEDSAVYLCASSFQGGNTEAFFGQGTRLTVV.

The chain has TRBV6-6 and TRBJ1-1, with D unclear. Trimming shortened V by 6 bases and J by 2 bases, and 7 bases separated the two germline ends. Germline CDR1 MNHNY, CDR2 SVGAGI (reference sequence). The CDR3 runs 12 residues. In DNA form, the CDR3 reads TGTGCCAGCAGACTAGACAACACTGAAGCTTTCTTT. Translating it yields CASRLDNTEAFF.

J is TRBJ1-2 and V is TRBV27; D ambiguous. Germline CDR1 MNHEY, CDR2 SMNVEV (reference sequence). V was pared by 3 bases and J by 0 bases, with 11 bases between. The CDR3 totals 15 residues. The CDR3 DNA sequence: TGTGCCAGCAGTTTGCTGGGAGCCTCTAACTATGGCTACACCTTC. Protein product: CASSLLGASNYGYTF.

Concerning this clone itself: At the DNA level, this CDR3 is encoded by other sequences in the same sample as well. The J gene is TRBJ1-2, the V gene TRBV7-3; 8 bases fit TRBD1. CDR1 SGHTA and CDR2 FQGTGA come from the germline V gene. Unmatched junction bases numbered 3, after V lost 1 base and J lost 8 bases. CDR3 length: 13 amino acids. In nucleotides, the CDR3 is TGTGCCAGCAGCTTAAGAGACAGGGGAGGCTACACCTTC. This gives the protein CASSLRDRGGYTF.

V is TRBV2 and J is TRBJ2-7, with TRBD1 as a possible D gene (5 bases). The V gene lost 7 bases and the J gene lost 4 bases, with 14 bases spanning the gap. This CDR3 is 13 amino acids long. In germline, CDR1 is SNHLY, CDR2 FYNNEI. CDR3 coding DNA: TGTGCCAGCAAGGTGGACACCTTTTACGAGCAGTACTTC. Translating gives CASKVDTFYEQYF.

This chain links TRBV6-1 with TRBJ1-1, with 8 nucleotides matching TRBD1. There are 14 residues in the CDR3. V shed 10 bases, J shed 8 bases, and the junction held 15 bases outside the gene matches. The germline V gene encodes CDR1 MNHNS and CDR2 SASEGT. The CDR3 DNA sequence: TGTGCCATCTCGACAGGGGCCGCTCCCCGAGAAGCTTTCTTT. Protein sequence: CAISTGAAPREAFF.

The chain combines TRBV7-9 with TRBJ2-1; tentative D call: TRBD1 (5 bases). CDR3 length: 12 residues. Germline CDR1 SEHNR, CDR2 FQNEAQ (reference sequence). The V gene lost 4 bases and the J gene lost 8 bases, with 9 bases spanning the gap. CDR3 in amino acids: CASSYQGDEQFF. CDR3 nucleotide sequence: TGTGCCAGCAGCTATCAAGGGGATGAGCAGTTCTTC.